Below, one TCR beta chain is given with its context. This entry belongs to a study of shared clonotypes between healthy human individuals. It was CD45RO-negative cells, positively selected for CCR7, that made up naive CD8 cells, with terminally differentiated effector memory CD45RA+ cells excluded. Sequenced by immunoSEQ multiplex PCR; TCRdb stores in-frame clones only, minus some. The repertoire has about 2.1 million clones, approximately 92% of them found once; the top ten carry under 2%. This CDR3 has 11 amino acids. Germline CDR1 LNHDA, CDR2 SQIVND (reference sequence). Trimming cost V 3 bases and J 6 bases, with 5 bases left between them.

The source material was naive CD8+ T cells from PBMCs. The V and J genes are TRBV19 and TRBJ1-1; D is ambiguous. This TCR was sampled from a man aged 18 to 30 in good health. Some clones in this sample may be carry-over from other donors' samples. The CDR3 nucleotides read TGTGCCAGTAGTATGGTCTCTGAAGCTTTCTTT. This translates into CASSMVSEAFF.